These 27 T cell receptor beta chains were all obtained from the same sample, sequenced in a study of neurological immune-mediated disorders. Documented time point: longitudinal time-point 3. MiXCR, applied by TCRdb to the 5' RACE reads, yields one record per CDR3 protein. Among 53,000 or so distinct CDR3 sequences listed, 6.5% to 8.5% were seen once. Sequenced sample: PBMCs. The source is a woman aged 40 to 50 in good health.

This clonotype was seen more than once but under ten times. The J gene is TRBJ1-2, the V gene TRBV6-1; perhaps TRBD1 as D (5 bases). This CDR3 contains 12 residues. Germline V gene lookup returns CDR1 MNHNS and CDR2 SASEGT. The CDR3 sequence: CAGRDANYGYTF. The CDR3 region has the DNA TGTGCAGGGAGGGACGCAAACTATGGCTACACCTTC.

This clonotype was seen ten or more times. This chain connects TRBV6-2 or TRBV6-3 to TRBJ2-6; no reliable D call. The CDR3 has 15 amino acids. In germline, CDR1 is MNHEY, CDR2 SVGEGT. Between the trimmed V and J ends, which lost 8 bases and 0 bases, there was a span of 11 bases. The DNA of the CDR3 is TGTGCCAGCTTGTTTGGATCCTCTGGGGCCAACGTCCTGACTTTC. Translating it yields CASLFGSSGANVLTF.

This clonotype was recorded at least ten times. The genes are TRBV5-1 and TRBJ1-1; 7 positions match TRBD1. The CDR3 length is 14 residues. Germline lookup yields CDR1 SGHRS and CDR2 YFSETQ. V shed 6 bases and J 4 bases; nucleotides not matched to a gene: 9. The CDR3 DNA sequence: TGCGCCAGCATCGGGGGCCAGGGGGGCACTGAAGCTTTCTTT. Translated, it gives CASIGGQGGTEAFF.

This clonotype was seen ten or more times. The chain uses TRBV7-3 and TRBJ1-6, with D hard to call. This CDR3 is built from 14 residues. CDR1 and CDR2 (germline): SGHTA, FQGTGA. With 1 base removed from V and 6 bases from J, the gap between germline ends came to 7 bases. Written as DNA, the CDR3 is TGTGCCAGCAGCTTAAATGGCGGTAATTCACCCCTCCACTTT. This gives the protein CASSLNGGNSPLHF.

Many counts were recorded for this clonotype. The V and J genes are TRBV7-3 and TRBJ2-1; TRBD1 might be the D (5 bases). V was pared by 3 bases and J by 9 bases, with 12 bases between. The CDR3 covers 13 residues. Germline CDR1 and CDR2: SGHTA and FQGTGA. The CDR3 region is CASSFGASFEQFF. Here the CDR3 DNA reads TGTGCCAGCAGCTTTGGGGCTAGTTTTGAGCAGTTCTTC.

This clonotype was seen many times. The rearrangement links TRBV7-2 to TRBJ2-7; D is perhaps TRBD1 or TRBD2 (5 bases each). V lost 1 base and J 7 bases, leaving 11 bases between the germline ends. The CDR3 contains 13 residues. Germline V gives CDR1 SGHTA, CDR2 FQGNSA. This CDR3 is CASSLVSEGEQYF. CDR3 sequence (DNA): TGTGCCAGCAGCTTAGTGTCCGAGGGGGAGCAGTACTTC.

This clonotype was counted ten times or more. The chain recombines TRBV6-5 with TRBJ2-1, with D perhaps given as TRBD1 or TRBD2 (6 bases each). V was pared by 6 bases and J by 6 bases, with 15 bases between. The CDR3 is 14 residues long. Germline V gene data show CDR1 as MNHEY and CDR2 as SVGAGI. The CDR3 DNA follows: TGTGCCAGCAGCCGACTGGGGGGCTTCAATGAGCAGTTCTTC. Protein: CASSRLGGFNEQFF.

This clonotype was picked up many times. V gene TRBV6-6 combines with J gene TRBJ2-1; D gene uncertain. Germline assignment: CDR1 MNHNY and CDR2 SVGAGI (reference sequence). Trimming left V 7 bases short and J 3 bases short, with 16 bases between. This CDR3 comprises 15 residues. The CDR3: CASTKSISGYNEQFF. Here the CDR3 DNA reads TGTGCCAGCACCAAAAGTATTTCTGGCTACAATGAGCAGTTCTTC.

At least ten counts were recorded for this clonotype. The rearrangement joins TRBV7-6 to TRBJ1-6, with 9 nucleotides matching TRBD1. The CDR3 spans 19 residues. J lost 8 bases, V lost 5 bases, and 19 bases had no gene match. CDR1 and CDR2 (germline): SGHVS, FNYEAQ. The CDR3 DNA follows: TGTGCCAGCAGCCGGACAGGGGTTACCGGCCTTAGGGCCTATTCACCCCTCCACTTT. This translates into CASSRTGVTGLRAYSPLHF.

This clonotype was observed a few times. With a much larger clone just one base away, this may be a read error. CDR3 amino acids: CASSLLGDPTGELFF. DNA of the CDR3: TGTGCCAGCAGCTTACTGGGGGATCCCACCGGGGAGCTGTTTTTT. The chain joins TRBV11-3 to TRBJ2-2; D is possibly TRBD1 or TRBD2 (5 bases each). Trimming removed 2 bases from V and 4 bases from J, with 11 bases in between. The CDR3 has 15 amino acids. Germline lookup yields CDR1 SGHNT and CDR2 YENEEA.

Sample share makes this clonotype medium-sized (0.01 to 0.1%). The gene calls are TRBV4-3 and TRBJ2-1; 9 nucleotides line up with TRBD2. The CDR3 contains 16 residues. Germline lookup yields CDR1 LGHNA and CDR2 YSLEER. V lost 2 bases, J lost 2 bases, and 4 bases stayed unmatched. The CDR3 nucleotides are TGCGCCAGCAGCCAATCGCCTAGCGGGACCTACAATGAGCAGTTCTTC. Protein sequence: CASSQSPSGTYNEQFF.

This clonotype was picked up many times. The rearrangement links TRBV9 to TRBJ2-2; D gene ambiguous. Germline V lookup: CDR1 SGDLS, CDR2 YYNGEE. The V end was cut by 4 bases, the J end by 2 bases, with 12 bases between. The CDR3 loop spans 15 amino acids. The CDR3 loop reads CASSHPFLNTGELFF. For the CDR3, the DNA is TGTGCCAGCAGCCACCCTTTTTTAAACACCGGGGAGCTGTTTTTT. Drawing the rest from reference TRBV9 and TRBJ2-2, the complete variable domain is DSGVTQTPKHLITATGQRVTLRCSPRSGDLSVYWYQQSLDQGLQFLIQYYNGEERAKGNILERFSAQQFPDLHSELNLSSLELGDSALYFCASSHPFLNTGELFFGEGSRLTVL.

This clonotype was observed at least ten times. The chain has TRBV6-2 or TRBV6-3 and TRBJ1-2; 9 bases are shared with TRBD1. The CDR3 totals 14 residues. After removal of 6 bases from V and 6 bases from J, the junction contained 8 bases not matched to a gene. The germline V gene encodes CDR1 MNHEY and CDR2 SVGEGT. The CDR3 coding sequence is TGTGCCAGCAGCGACAGGGGGAATTTTAATGGCTACACCTTC. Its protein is CASSDRGNFNGYTF.

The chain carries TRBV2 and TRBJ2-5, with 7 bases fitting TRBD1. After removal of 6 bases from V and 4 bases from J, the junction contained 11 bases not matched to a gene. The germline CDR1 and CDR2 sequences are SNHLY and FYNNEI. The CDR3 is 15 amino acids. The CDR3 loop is CASRLDRAVGETQYF. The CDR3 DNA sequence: TGTGCCAGCAGGCTCGACAGGGCAGTTGGAGAGACCCAGTACTTC.

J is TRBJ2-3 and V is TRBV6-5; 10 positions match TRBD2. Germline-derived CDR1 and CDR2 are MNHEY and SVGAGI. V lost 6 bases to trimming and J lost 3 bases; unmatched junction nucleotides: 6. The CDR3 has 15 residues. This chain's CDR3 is CASRLSGRYTDTQYF. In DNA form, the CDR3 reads TGTGCCAGCAGGCTTAGCGGGAGGTATACAGATACGCAGTATTTT.

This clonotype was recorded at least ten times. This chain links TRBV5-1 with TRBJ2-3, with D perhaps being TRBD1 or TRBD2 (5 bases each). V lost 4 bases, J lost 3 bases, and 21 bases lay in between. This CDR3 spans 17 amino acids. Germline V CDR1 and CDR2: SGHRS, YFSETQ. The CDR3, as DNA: TGCGCCAGCAGCGGAATACACGGGACCGTAGGGACAGATACGCAGTATTTT. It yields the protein CASSGIHGTVGTDTQYF.

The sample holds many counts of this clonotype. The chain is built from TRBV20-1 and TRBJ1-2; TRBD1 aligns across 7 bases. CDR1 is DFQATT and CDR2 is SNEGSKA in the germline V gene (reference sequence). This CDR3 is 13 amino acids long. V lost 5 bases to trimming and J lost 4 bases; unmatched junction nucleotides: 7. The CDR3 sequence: CSASNRGVYGYTF. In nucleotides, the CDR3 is TGCAGTGCTTCGAACAGGGGCGTCTATGGCTACACCTTC.

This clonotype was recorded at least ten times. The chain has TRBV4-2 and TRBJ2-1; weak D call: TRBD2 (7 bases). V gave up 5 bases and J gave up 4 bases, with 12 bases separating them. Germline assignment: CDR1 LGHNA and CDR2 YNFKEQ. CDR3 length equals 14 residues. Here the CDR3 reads CASSTGGSYNEQFF. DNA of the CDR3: TGTGCCAGCAGCACGGGGGGCAGTTACAATGAGCAGTTCTTC.

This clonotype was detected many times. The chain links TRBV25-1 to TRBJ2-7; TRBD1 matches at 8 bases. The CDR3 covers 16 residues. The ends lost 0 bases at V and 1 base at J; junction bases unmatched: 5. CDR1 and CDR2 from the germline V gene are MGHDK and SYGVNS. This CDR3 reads CASSEYGGQGSYEQYF. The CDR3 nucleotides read TGTGCCAGCAGTGAATATGGCGGACAGGGATCCTACGAGCAGTACTTC.

CDR3 loop: CASSYGKGPANIQYF. The CDR3 DNA reads TGTGCCAGCAGTTACGGGAAGGGCCCGGCAAACATTCAGTACTTC. This chain uses TRBV6-2 or TRBV6-3 with TRBJ2-4, with D unresolved. Trimming pared 2 bases from V and 6 bases from J, leaving 14 bases between. The CDR3 has 15 residues. Germline V CDR1 and CDR2: MNHEY, SVGEGT.

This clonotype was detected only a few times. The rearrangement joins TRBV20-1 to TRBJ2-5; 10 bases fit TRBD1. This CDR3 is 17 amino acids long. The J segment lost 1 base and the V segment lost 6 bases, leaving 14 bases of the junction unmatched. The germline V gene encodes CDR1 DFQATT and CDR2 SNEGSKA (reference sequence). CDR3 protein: CSAHKADRGSVQETQYF. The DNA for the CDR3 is TGCAGTGCCCATAAGGCGGACAGGGGGTCCGTCCAAGAGACCCAGTACTTC.

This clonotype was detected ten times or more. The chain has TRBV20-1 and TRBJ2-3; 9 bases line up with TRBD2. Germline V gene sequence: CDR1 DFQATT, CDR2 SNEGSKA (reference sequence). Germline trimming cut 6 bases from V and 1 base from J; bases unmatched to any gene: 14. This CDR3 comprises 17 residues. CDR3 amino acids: CSALPTSGRGGTDTQYF. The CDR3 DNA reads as TGCAGTGCCCTACCGACTAGCGGTAGGGGGGGCACAGATACGCAGTATTTT.

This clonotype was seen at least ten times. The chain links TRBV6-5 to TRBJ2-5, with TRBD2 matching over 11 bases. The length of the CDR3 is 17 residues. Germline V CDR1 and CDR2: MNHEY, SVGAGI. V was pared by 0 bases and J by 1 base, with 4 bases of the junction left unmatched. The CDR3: CASSYSTSGSVQETQYF. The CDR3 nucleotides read TGTGCCAGCAGTTACTCTACTAGCGGGAGCGTCCAAGAGACCCAGTACTTC.

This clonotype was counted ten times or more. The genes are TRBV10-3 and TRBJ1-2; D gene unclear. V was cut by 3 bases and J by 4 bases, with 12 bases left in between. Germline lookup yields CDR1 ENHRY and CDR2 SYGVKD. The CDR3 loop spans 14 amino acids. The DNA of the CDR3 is TGTGCCATCAGTGAACCTGCTAGCTCCTATGGCTACACCTTC. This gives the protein CAISEPASSYGYTF.

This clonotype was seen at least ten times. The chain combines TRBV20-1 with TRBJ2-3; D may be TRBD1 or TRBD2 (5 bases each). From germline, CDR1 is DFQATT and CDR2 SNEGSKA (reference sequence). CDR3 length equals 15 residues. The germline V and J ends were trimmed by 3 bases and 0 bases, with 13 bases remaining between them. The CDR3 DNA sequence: TGCAGTGCTAGGGACTGGGGGTTCAGCACAGATACGCAGTATTTT. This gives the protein CSARDWGFSTDTQYF.

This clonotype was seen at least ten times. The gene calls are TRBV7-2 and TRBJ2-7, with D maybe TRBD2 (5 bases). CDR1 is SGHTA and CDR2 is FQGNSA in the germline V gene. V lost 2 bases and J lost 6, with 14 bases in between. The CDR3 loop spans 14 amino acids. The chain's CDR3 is CASSLSRGPGEQYF. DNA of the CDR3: TGTGCCAGCAGCTTATCTCGGGGTCCTGGCGAGCAGTACTTC.

CDR3 sequence (DNA): TGCAGTGCTACCATTCGCGGGTTCTCCTACGAGCAGTACTTC. Amino acid sequence: CSATIRGFSYEQYF. This chain uses TRBV20-1 with TRBJ2-7; D is possibly TRBD2 (5 bases). V gave up 4 bases and J gave up 0 bases, with 13 bases separating them. Germline V gene sequence: CDR1 DFQATT, CDR2 SNEGSKA (reference sequence). The CDR3 runs 14 residues.